This passage covers 32 T cell receptor beta chains from one sample sequenced in a study of regulatory T cells in long-lasting Graves disease. Library construction for TCR beta used iRepertoire HTBI primers and Arm-PCR of CDR3 regions. TCRdb re-analysed the multiplex PCR reads in MiXCR, keeping a single row per CDR3 protein. The repertoire includes around 500,000 distinct CDR3 sequences, roughly 15% of them detected once, and 25% sits in the top ten. Time point denoted: newly diagnosed GD, antithyroid drugs for less than 3 months. The TCR library was prepared using RNA isolated from PBMCs. In addition, the sample was reused for a study of T cells in Graves' hyperthyroidism and ophthalmopathy.

Here the sequenced sample was peripheral blood mononuclear cells (PBMCs), taken at new diagnosis, from a patient treated with antithyroid drugs. The receptors originated from a woman aged 35-65 years with Graves disease.

This clonotype was detected ten times or more. The chain is built from TRBV12-3 or TRBV12-4 and TRBJ1-1; the D is unclear. CDR3 length equals 12 residues. V lost 11 bases, J lost 1 base, and 11 bases lay in between. CDR3 residues: CAGGPTNTEAFF. Written as DNA, the CDR3 is TGTGCCGGAGGTCCGACGAACACTGAAGCTTTCTTT.

This clonotype has at least ten counts. This chain uses TRBV13 with TRBJ1-1; 7 positions agree with TRBD1. V was clipped by 3 bases and J by 7 bases; unmatched bases: 2. Germline values: CDR1 PRHDT, CDR2 FYEKMQ (reference sequence). The CDR3 runs 12 residues. In DNA, the CDR3 is TGTGCCAGCAGCTTTGGGACAGTTGAAGCTTTCTTT. Amino acid sequence: CASSFGTVEAFF.

This chain connects TRBV6-1 to TRBJ2-3; perhaps TRBD2 as D (5 bases). V was trimmed by 11 bases and J by 1 base, leaving 10 bases between them. CDR3 length equals 12 residues. Germline CDR1 reads MNHNS; CDR2 reads SASEGT. Here the CDR3 reads CAAGRGTDTQYF. As DNA, the CDR3 is TGTGCCGCTGGGCGGGGCACAGATACGCAGTATTTT.

This clonotype was counted a few times. The chain couples TRBV18 to TRBJ2-7; D is uncertain. The V and J ends lost 6 bases and 2 bases respectively, with 26 bases between them. CDR1 KGHSH and CDR2 LQKENI come from the germline V gene. CDR3 length equals 18 residues. The CDR3 region is CASSPHEPSTIFTYEQYF. The CDR3 nucleotides read TGTGCCAGCTCCCCTCACGAGCCTAGTACGATTTTCACCTACGAGCAGTACTTC.

The genes are TRBV3-1 and TRBJ2-1; D gene ambiguous. The CDR3 totals 15 residues. Between the trimmed V and J ends, which lost 0 bases and 6 bases, there was a span of 12 bases. CDR1 LGHDT and CDR2 YNNKEL come from the germline V gene (reference sequence). The CDR3 is CASSQDLRLVNEQFF. The CDR3 nucleotides are TGTGCCAGCAGCCAAGATCTCCGCCTGGTCAATGAGCAGTTCTTC.

Many counts were recorded for this clonotype. This chain joins TRBV30 and TRBJ1-4, with D possibly matching TRBD1 (5 bases). The ends were cut back, 2 bases at V and 5 bases at J, with 9 bases in the middle. Germline V lookup: CDR1 GTSNPN, CDR2 SVGIG (reference sequence). The CDR3 is 13 amino acids. The CDR3 here is CAWSWSGNEKLFF. CDR3 coding DNA: TGTGCCTGGAGTTGGTCAGGGAATGAAAAACTGTTTTTT.

The chain combines TRBV20-1 with TRBJ2-1, with a possible D match to TRBD1 (5 bases). Germline V gene data show CDR1 as DFQATT and CDR2 as SNEGSKA (reference sequence). The CDR3 covers 15 residues. The V and J ends lost 1 base and 3 bases respectively, with 13 bases between them. This CDR3 reads CSARVGATHYNEQFF. The DNA for the CDR3 is TGCAGTGCTAGAGTTGGGGCCACCCACTACAATGAGCAGTTCTTC.

Ten or more counts support this clonotype. The chain is built from TRBV12-3 or TRBV12-4 and TRBJ1-3; 7 bases align to TRBD1. V was pared by 3 bases and J by 0 bases, with 2 bases of the junction left unmatched. This CDR3 has 15 amino acids. This chain's CDR3 is CASSLGQNSGNTIYF. In DNA form, the CDR3 reads TGTGCCAGCAGTTTGGGACAGAACTCTGGAAACACCATATATTTT.

This clonotype was seen at least ten times. The V gene is TRBV2, the J gene TRBJ1-1; D possibly corresponds to TRBD1 (6 bases). The CDR3 is 14 amino acids. Between the trimmed V and J ends, which lost 5 bases and 1 base, there was a span of 11 bases. Germline assignment: CDR1 SNHLY and CDR2 FYNNEI. The CDR3 DNA sequence: TGTGCCAGCAGTCGACAGGACTGGAACACTGAAGCTTTCTTT. Translation: CASSRQDWNTEAFF. Filled out from reference TRBV2 and TRBJ1-1, the complete variable domain reads EPEVTQTPSHQVTQMGQEVILRCVPISNHLYFYWYRQILGQKVEFLVSFYNNEISEKSEIFDDQFSVERPDGSNFTLKIRSTKLEDSAMYFCASSRQDWNTEAFFGQGTRLTVV.

This clonotype turned up a few times. The chain is built from TRBV6-1 and TRBJ2-2; D call uncertain. Germline CDR1 reads MNHNS; CDR2 reads SASEGT. CDR3 length: 15 amino acids. Trimming removed 2 bases at V and 1 base at J, with 8 bases between. The CDR3 sequence: CASSEWAGNTGELFF. The CDR3 region has the DNA TGTGCCAGCAGTGAATGGGCAGGGAACACCGGGGAGCTGTTTTTT.

This clonotype was counted between two and nine times. The chain couples TRBV6-5 to TRBJ2-6, with D unclear. Trimming removed 2 bases at V and 0 bases at J, with 11 bases between. The CDR3 contains 17 residues. Germline CDR1 is MNHEY and CDR2 is SVGAGI. The CDR3 region is CASSYGQVVSGANVLTF. CDR3 coding DNA: TGTGCCAGCAGTTACGGGCAGGTCGTCTCTGGGGCCAACGTCCTGACTTTC.

V is TRBV18 and J is TRBJ2-3, with 9 bases fitting TRBD2. The germline V gene encodes CDR1 KGHSH and CDR2 LQKENI. V trimming: 3 bases; J trimming: 5 bases; junction bases outside the gene matches: 15. The CDR3 spans 18 residues. CDR3 region: CASSPSARFAGGRDTQYF. The CDR3 nucleotides read TGTGCCAGCTCACCCTCAGCCCGCTTCGCGGGGGGGCGAGATACGCAGTATTTT.

This clonotype was counted many times. V gene TRBV7-9 combines with J gene TRBJ2-5; D remains unclear. Trimming removed 3 bases from V and 5 bases from J, with 10 bases in between. Per germline, CDR1 SEHNR and CDR2 FQNEAQ (reference sequence). The CDR3 sequence is 13 residues long. As DNA, the CDR3 is TGTGCCAGCAGCTTCCTAGGCGTGGAGACCCAGTACTTC. The encoded protein is CASSFLGVETQYF.

This clonotype was seen repeatedly, ten times or more. This chain's CDR3 is CASSDNGDAQYF. The CDR3 nucleotides read TGTGCCAGCAGCGATAATGGGGATGCGCAGTATTTT. The rearrangement links TRBV11-1 to TRBJ2-3; D uncertain. This CDR3 is 12 amino acids long. The ends were cut back, 5 bases at V and 10 bases at J, with 13 bases in the middle. Germline assignment: CDR1 SGHAT and CDR2 FQDESV (reference sequence).

Ten or more counts support this clonotype. V gene TRBV6-1 combines with J gene TRBJ1-2; D unclear. V was shortened by 4 bases and J by 5 bases, with 17 bases between the two germline ends. Germline CDR1 is MNHNS and CDR2 is SASEGT. This CDR3 region has 15 residues. The DNA of the CDR3 is TGTGCCAGCAGTGGCGGTGTCAGGAGGGTATATGGCTACACCTTC. Translated: CASSGGVRRVYGYTF.

This clonotype was recorded at least ten times. The V call is TRBV10-3, the J call TRBJ1-1; D is unclear. Trimming pared 3 bases from V and 3 bases from J, leaving 5 bases between. The CDR3 loop spans 12 amino acids. Per germline, CDR1 ENHRY and CDR2 SYGVKD. The CDR3 DNA reads TGTGCCATCAGTGACGGGGACACTGAAGCTTTCTTT. Its protein is CAISDGDTEAFF.

This chain joins TRBV27 and TRBJ2-2; possibly TRBD2 for D (7 bases). Germline CDR1 and CDR2: MNHEY and SMNVEV (reference sequence). The CDR3 runs 15 residues. Trimming removed 2 bases at V and 3 bases at J, with 10 bases between. As DNA, the CDR3 is TGTGCCAGCAGTTTAGAGGGGGGGTACACCGGGGAGCTGTTTTTT. This sequence encodes CASSLEGGYTGELFF.

This clonotype was seen repeatedly, ten times or more. The V gene is TRBV6-1, the J gene TRBJ1-1; tentatively, D is TRBD1 (5 bases). This CDR3 contains 12 residues. Trimming stripped 5 bases from V and 4 bases from J, with 8 bases between. CDR1 MNHNS and CDR2 SASEGT come from the germline V gene. CDR3 sequence: CASSMGGTEAFF. CDR3 nucleotide sequence: TGTGCCAGCAGTATGGGGGGCACTGAAGCTTTCTTT.

This clonotype was recorded a few times. The V and J genes are TRBV19 and TRBJ1-2; the match to TRBD1 covers 8 bases. The V and J ends lost 4 bases and 4 bases, in that order; junction bases with no gene match: 8. This CDR3 is 15 amino acids long. CDR1 and CDR2 (germline): LNHDA, SQIVND (reference sequence). The CDR3 DNA is TGTGCCAGTAGTACAGGGGGCGGACAGGTCTATGGCTACACCTTC. Protein product: CASSTGGGQVYGYTF.

This chain uses TRBV6-5 with TRBJ1-2; D is perhaps TRBD1 (5 bases). Germline CDR1 and CDR2: MNHEY and SVGAGI. The CDR3 is 15 residues long. With 4 bases removed from V and 3 bases from J, the gap between germline ends came to 15 bases. In DNA form, the CDR3 reads TGTGCCAGCAGTTCGGGACGGGGAGGGGACTATGGCTACACCTTC. Encoded protein: CASSSGRGGDYGYTF.

In its sample, this clonotype was seen a few times. The chain is built from TRBV28 and TRBJ1-4; 7 bases agree with TRBD1. The junction had 5 bases not matched to a gene; V was cut back by 2 bases and J by 8 bases. The CDR3 loop spans 14 amino acids. Germline-derived CDR1 and CDR2 are MDHEN and SYDVKM. CDR3 region: CASSLGRGKEKLFF. The CDR3 DNA sequence: TGTGCCAGCAGTTTAGGCAGGGGGAAGGAAAAACTGTTTTTT. Drawing the rest from reference TRBV28 and TRBJ1-4, the complete variable domain is DVKVTQSSRYLVKRTGEKVFLECVQDMDHENMFWYRQDPGLGLRLIYFSYDVKMKEKGDIPEGYSVSREKKERFSLILESASTNQTSMYLCASSLGRGKEKLFFGSGTQLSVL.

The rearrangement uses TRBV28 and TRBJ2-1; 13 bases fit TRBD2. Per the germline V gene, CDR1 is MDHEN and CDR2 is SYDVKM. The CDR3 covers 15 residues. The V segment lost 5 bases and the J segment 6 bases; nucleotides outside the gene matches: 4. The CDR3 DNA follows: TGTGCCAGCAGTCGGACTAGCGGGGGCTCCAATGAGCAGTTCTTC. It is translated as CASSRTSGGSNEQFF. The full variable domain, completed using reference TRBV28 and TRBJ2-1, is DVKVTQSSRYLVKRTGEKVFLECVQDMDHENMFWYRQDPGLGLRLIYFSYDVKMKEKGDIPEGYSVSREKKERFSLILESASTNQTSMYLCASSRTSGGSNEQFFGPGTRLTVL.

This clonotype was seen repeatedly, ten times or more. CDR3: CASSRAVGELFF. The CDR3 bases are TGTGCCAGCAGTCGGGCAGTAGGGGAGCTGTTTTTT. This rearrangement joins TRBV12-3 or TRBV12-4 to TRBJ2-2; D not resolved. This CDR3 is 12 amino acids long. V lost 5 bases, J lost 8 bases, and 9 bases lay in between.

There are many counts of this clonotype. In DNA, the CDR3 is TGTGCCAGCATCCAATCCGGGAGCTATGGCTACACCTTC. Encoded protein: CASIQSGSYGYTF. The gene calls are TRBV12-3 or TRBV12-4 and TRBJ1-2; the D is unclear. The CDR3 runs 13 residues. Trimming took off 7 bases at V and 4 bases at J, with 13 bases between the two ends.

The gene calls are TRBV14 and TRBJ2-7; D call uncertain. Germline CDR1 reads SGHDN; CDR2 reads FVKESK. The CDR3 is 14 amino acids. V was shortened by 1 base and J by 3 bases, with 10 bases between the two germline ends. CDR3 residues: CASSQVNSFYEQYF. The CDR3 nucleotides are TGTGCCAGCAGCCAAGTAAACAGCTTCTACGAGCAGTACTTC.

This clonotype was counted ten times or more. The chain joins TRBV5-6 to TRBJ1-2; no firm D call. The germline gives CDR1 SGHDT, CDR2 YYEEEE. V was clipped by 2 bases and J by 8 bases, with 10 bases between them. CDR3 length: 12 residues. In DNA form, the CDR3 reads TGTGCCAGCAGCTTCGCTAATGGGGGCTACACCTTC. It yields the protein CASSFANGGYTF.

Points on this clonotype: A much bigger clone sits one base away, suggesting this may be a read error. This chain joins TRBV13 and TRBJ1-1; D perhaps matches TRBD1 (5 bases). The CDR3 loop spans 13 amino acids. The V end was cut by 8 bases, the J end by 7 bases, with 17 bases between. Germline V gene sequence: CDR1 PRHDT, CDR2 FYEKMQ (reference sequence). CDR3 sequence: CASGSNLRDEAFF. CDR3 bases: TGTGCCAGCGGCTCAAACCTCAGGGATGAAGCTTTCTTT.

In its sample, this clonotype was seen many times. The chain uses TRBV13 and TRBJ2-7; possibly TRBD2 for D (5 bases). The CDR3 consists of 12 residues. The V and J ends lost 5 bases and 7 bases respectively, with 12 bases between them. Germline V gene lookup returns CDR1 PRHDT and CDR2 FYEKMQ (reference sequence). CDR3 region: CASSLPTGEQYF. The DNA of the CDR3 is TGTGCCAGCAGCCTACCGACGGGAGAGCAGTACTTC.

This clonotype was recorded a few times. The chain is built from TRBV19 and TRBJ1-1; no reliable D call. The length of the CDR3 is 15 residues. Germline CDR1 is LNHDA and CDR2 is SQIVND (reference sequence). The germline V and J ends were trimmed by 1 base and 4 bases, with 13 bases remaining between them. CDR3: CASSIVGGLGTEAFF. CDR3 in DNA: TGTGCCAGTAGTATAGTTGGCGGGCTCGGCACTGAAGCTTTCTTT.

This clonotype was seen only a few times. The gene calls are TRBV7-2 and TRBJ1-2, with TRBD1 identical over 7 bases. Trimming took 5 bases from V and 5 from J; bases not matched to a gene: 5. The V gene's germline CDR1 is SGHTA and CDR2 FQGNSA. The CDR3 contains 13 residues. The CDR3 region is CASSLRGLYGYTF. The CDR3 DNA follows: TGTGCCAGCAGCCTCAGGGGGTTATATGGCTACACCTTC.

This clonotype was seen repeatedly, ten times or more. The chain uses TRBV2 and TRBJ1-5, with 7 bases matching TRBD1. The junction had 6 bases not matched to a gene; V was cut back by 7 bases and J by 3 bases. The germline gives CDR1 SNHLY, CDR2 FYNNEI. The CDR3 has 14 residues. DNA of the CDR3: TGTGCCAGCACTGGGACAGCAAACAATCAGCCCCAGCATTTT. Protein sequence: CASTGTANNQPQHF.

This clonotype has just a few counts. The chain links TRBV6-5 to TRBJ1-5, with a tentative D call TRBD1 (5 bases). V was clipped by 0 bases and J by 7 bases, with 16 bases between them. CDR1 and CDR2 from the germline V gene are MNHEY and SVGAGI. The CDR3 runs to 16 residues. CDR3 protein: CASSYSDGPAGQPQHF. CDR3 nucleotide sequence: TGTGCCAGCAGTTACTCGGACGGGCCGGCAGGGCAGCCCCAGCATTTT.